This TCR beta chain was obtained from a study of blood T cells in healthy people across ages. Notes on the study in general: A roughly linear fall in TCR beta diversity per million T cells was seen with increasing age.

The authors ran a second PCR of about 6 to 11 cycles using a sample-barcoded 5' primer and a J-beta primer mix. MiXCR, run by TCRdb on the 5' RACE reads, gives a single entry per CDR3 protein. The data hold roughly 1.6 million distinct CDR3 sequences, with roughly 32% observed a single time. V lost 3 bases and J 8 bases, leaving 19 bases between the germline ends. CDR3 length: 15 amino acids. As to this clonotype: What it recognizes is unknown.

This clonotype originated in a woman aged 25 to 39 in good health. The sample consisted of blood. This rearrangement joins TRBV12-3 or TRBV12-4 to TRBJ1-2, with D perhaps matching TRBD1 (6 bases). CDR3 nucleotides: TGTGCCAGCAGTTTCGGGAGGGGGAAAGGAGCGGGCTACACCTTC. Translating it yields CASSFGRGKGAGYTF.